Given below is one TCR beta chain in context. The study recruited healthy Caucasian donors from Russia who were aged about 6 to 90. With a J-beta primer mix and a sample-barcoded 5' primer, a second PCR ran about 7 to 12 cycles. TCRdb reprocessed the 5' RACE reads via MiXCR and lists one record per CDR3 protein. Among 650,000 to 950,000 distinct CDR3 sequences listed, about 42% were seen once. The data were taken from a study of blood T cells in healthy people across ages. Germline V gene sequence: CDR1 MGHRA, CDR2 YSYEKL. The ends lost 1 base at V and 7 bases at J; junction bases unmatched: 7. The CDR3 consists of 17 residues.

Sequencing was performed on blood. This clonotype was sampled from a man in his 60s in good health. The chain couples TRBV4-1 to TRBJ2-2, with 12 bases fitting TRBD1. The CDR3 DNA is TGCGCCAGCAGCCAAGGCCCCGGGACAGGGGGCATCGGGGAGCTGTTTTTT. Protein: CASSQGPGTGGIGELFF.